This T cell receptor beta chain was profiled in a study of T cell clonality in common variable immunodeficiency. The study's findings and limits: Reportedly, TCR beta sequences from common variable immunodeficiency showed fewer deletions and N-nucleotide insertions. Shared TCRbeta clones were fewer between CVID subjects than controls.

The table lists this clone with many counts. Its antigen is unidentified. The sequence runs out 3 residues before the end of the CDR3; the remainder is reconstructed from the germline J gene. The assay was immunoSEQ multiplex PCR, and TCRdb's table has in-frame clones only and misses some. Recorded here are about 16,000 clones, none singletons. The germline V gene has CDR1 MNHEY and CDR2 SVGEGT. V was pared by 2 bases and J by 6 bases, with 6 bases of the junction left unmatched. The CDR3 spans 15 residues. Donors gave 5 to 8 ml heparinized peripheral whole blood. The chain uses TRBV6-2 or TRBV6-3 and TRBJ2-5; 10 nucleotides agree with TRBD2. This sequence was found in a human donor with common variable immunodeficiency. Sequences were obtained from peripheral blood mononuclear cells. The CDR3 DNA, read in part, is TGTGCCAGCAGTTACGCAGCGGGGGGGCAGAAGACC. This translates into CASSYAAGGQKT. The CDR3 in full is CASSYAAGGQKTQYF.